This is a list of T cell receptor beta chains from one sample in a study of blood T cell repertoires in COVID-19. Sequencing was performed with immunoSEQ multiplex PCR; in TCRdb, only in-frame clones are kept and a portion is missing. The sample lists 85,000 to 120,000 clones, roughly 84% occurring once. Material: peripheral blood. The receptors derive from a human donor in a cohort sampled during active COVID-19. Each CDR3 is given with its conserved first and last residue. A D gene is named only where the DNA matches it firmly. Some rows mark clone size as missing; the rest say once, few, many or name a class of expanded clone.

CDR3	DNA	V	size	J	D
CASSVRGGEKLFF	TGTGCCAGCAGTGTCAGGGGTGGAGAAAAACTGTTTTTT	TRBV9	NA	TRBJ1-4	NA
CATSEGQGAEAFF	TGTGCCACCAGTGAGGGACAGGGGGCTGAAGCTTTCTTT	TRBV24-1	NA	TRBJ1-1	TRBD1
CASSRDRRPYEQYF	TGCGCCAGCAGCCGTGACAGGAGACCCTACGAGCAGTACTTC	TRBV5-1	NA	TRBJ2-7	NA
CASSPQTGEVGYTF	TGTGCCAGCAGTCCGCAGACCGGAGAGGTGGGCTACACCTTC	TRBV3-1/TRBV3-2	once	TRBJ1-2	NA
CASSLLITGAYEQYF	TGTGCCAGCTCACTCCTTATCACCGGGGCCTACGAGCAGTACTTC	TRBV18	NA	TRBJ2-7	NA
CASSGQQGAASYNEQFF	TGTGCCAGCAGTGGACAACAGGGGGCAGCCTCCTACAATGAGCAGTTCTTC	TRBV25-1	NA	TRBJ2-1	TRBD1
CASSPRQGDTGELFF	TGTGCCAGCTCACCAAGACAGGGGGACACCGGGGAGCTGTTTTTT	TRBV18	NA	TRBJ2-2	TRBD1
CASAQGQGNQPQHF	TGTGCCAGTGCCCAGGGACAGGGTAATCAGCCCCAGCATTTT	TRBV19	many	TRBJ1-5	TRBD1
CASRGPRGPSPSGANVLTF	TGTGCCAGCAGGGGCCCCAGGGGGCCATCACCCTCTGGGGCCAACGTCCTGACTTTC	TRBV3-1/TRBV3-2	NA	TRBJ2-6	TRBD1
CASSRTGTQGGYTF	TGTGCCAGCAGTAGAACCGGGACACAAGGGGGCTACACCTTC	TRBV28	NA	TRBJ1-2	NA